This entry lists 27 T cell receptor beta chains sequenced from one sample in a study of blood T cells in healthy people across ages. A second roughly 6 to 11 cycle PCR used barcoded and J-beta primers. From the 5' RACE reads, TCRdb called clonotypes with MiXCR, one entry per CDR3 protein. This sample has around 2 million distinct CDR3 sequences, with about two fifths found just once. Sequencing was carried out using blood. The receptor set was obtained from a human donor in good health.

Turning to this clonotype: A much larger clone differs by one base, so this may be a read error. This chain joins TRBV12-3 or TRBV12-4 and TRBJ2-7; TRBD1 might be the D (5 bases). The assigned J gene may be wrong: the sequence end matches TRBJ2-5 better. The CDR3 consists of 14 residues. CDR3 DNA: TGTACCAGCAGTCCGCCCGTTTCGCAGGGGACCCAGTACTTC. Amino acids: CTSSPPVSQGTQYF.

The rearrangement joins TRBV28 to TRBJ2-5; perhaps TRBD2 as D (6 bases). CDR3 size: 15 residues. Germline V gives CDR1 MDHEN, CDR2 SYDVKM. Trimming took 5 bases from V and 2 from J, leaving 15 bases between them. The CDR3 DNA sequence: TGTGCCAGCAGTCCGGGACTTCTAGTTCAAGAGACCCAGTACTTC. Its protein product is CASSPGLLVQETQYF.

This clonotype was counted between two and nine times. CDR3 sequence (DNA): TGTGCCAGCAGTGCGGGACAGCTTACCTACGAGCAGTACTTC. Its protein product is CASSAGQLTYEQYF. The V gene is TRBV12-3 or TRBV12-4, the J gene TRBJ2-7, with TRBD1 as a possible D gene (7 bases). The CDR3 runs 14 residues. Trimming took off 5 bases at V and 2 bases at J, with 13 bases between the two ends.

The V and J genes are TRBV5-1 and TRBJ2-2; 8 bases line up with TRBD1. Trimming at V came to 3 bases and at J to 1 base, leaving 2 bases not matched to a gene. Looked up from germline, CDR1 is SGHRS and CDR2 is YFSETQ. This CDR3 has 15 amino acids. In nucleotides, the CDR3 is TGCGCCAGCAGCTGGGACAGGTGGAACACCGGGGAGCTGTTTTTT. Its translation is CASSWDRWNTGELFF. The variable domain in full, completed from reference TRBV5-1 and TRBJ2-2, reads KAGVTQTPRYLIKTRGQQVTLSCSPISGHRSVSWYQQTPGQGLQFLFEYFSETQRNKGNFPGRFSGRQFSNSRSEMNVSTLELGDSALYLCASSWDRWNTGELFFGEGSRLTVL.

This clonotype was recorded at least ten times. The rearrangement uses TRBV7-3 and TRBJ2-1; the match to TRBD2 covers 12 bases. Germline V CDR1 and CDR2: SGHTA, FQGTGA. After removal of 6 bases from V and 1 base from J, the junction contained 1 base not matched to a gene. There are 15 residues in the CDR3. The CDR3 is CASRTSGGSYNEQFF. As DNA, the CDR3 is TGTGCCAGCAGAACTAGCGGGGGGTCCTACAATGAGCAGTTCTTC.

The chain combines TRBV29-1 with TRBJ2-3; TRBD1 is a possible D gene (5 bases). Per germline, CDR1 SQVTM and CDR2 ANQGSEA. V lost 7 bases to trimming and J lost 0 bases, with 11 bases between them. The CDR3 spans 13 residues. CDR3 residues: CSADSASTDTQYF. CDR3 coding DNA: TGCAGCGCCGACAGCGCTAGCACAGATACGCAGTATTTT.

Only one count was recorded for this clonotype. The chain has TRBV7-2 and TRBJ1-5; TRBD1 matches at 11 bases. Germline CDR1 SGHTA, CDR2 FQGNSA. Trimming took 7 bases from V and 6 from J; bases not matched to a gene: 8. The CDR3 covers 15 residues. The CDR3 nucleotides read TGTGCCAGCAACTCACGGGACAGGGGGTTTCAGCCCCAGCATTTT. It is translated as CASNSRDRGFQPQHF. Full variable domain (rest looked up from reference TRBV7-2 and TRBJ1-5): GAGVSQSPSNKVTEKGKDVELRCDPISGHTALYWYRQSLGQGLEFLIYFQGNSAPDKSGLPSDRFSAERTGGSVSTLTIQRTQQEDSAVYLCASNSRDRGFQPQHFGDGTRLSIL.

A few counts support this clonotype. The chain carries TRBV15 and TRBJ2-5; 8 bases fit TRBD1. Germline trimming cut 0 bases from V and 4 bases from J; bases unmatched to any gene: 4. Germline V gives CDR1 LNHNV, CDR2 YYDKDF (reference sequence). The CDR3 runs to 15 residues. CDR3: CATSRDLGTGETQYF. The DNA for the CDR3 is TGTGCCACCAGCAGAGATCTCGGGACAGGAGAGACCCAGTACTTC.

The chain recombines TRBV6-6 with TRBJ2-4, with a tentative D call TRBD1 (5 bases). The DNA end favors TRBJ2-5, so the J call may be wrong. The CDR3 consists of 13 residues. Germline assignment: CDR1 MNHNY and CDR2 SVGAGI (reference sequence). The CDR3 DNA is TGTGCCAGCACCACAGGTTTCGGGGAGACCCAGTACTTC. Translating gives CASTTGFGETQYF.

V gene TRBV16 combines with J gene TRBJ1-1; perhaps TRBD1 as D (5 bases). The CDR3 has 14 amino acids. Trimming removed 0 bases at V and 5 bases at J, with 10 bases between. Germline values: CDR1 KGHSY, CDR2 FQNENV. The CDR3 region has the DNA TGTGCCAGCAGCCAATCGGGGCAAGGGACTGAAGCTTTCTTT. Translated: CASSQSGQGTEAFF.

This sequence joins TRBV18 and TRBJ1-1, with unresolved D. Germline V gene sequence: CDR1 KGHSH, CDR2 LQKENI. Trimming shortened V by 4 bases and J by 1 base, and 13 bases separated the two germline ends. This CDR3 has 15 residues. CDR3 coding DNA: TGTGCCAGCTCACGTGGCGGATGGGGGAACACTGAAGCTTTCTTT. Amino acids: CASSRGGWGNTEAFF.

Turning to this clonotype: The junction does not match germline at one end; this may be a read error. The chain couples TRBV7-2 to TRBJ2-1, with TRBD2 as a possible D gene (7 bases). The CDR3 covers 16 residues. Germline V gives CDR1 SGHTA, CDR2 FQGNSA. The CDR3 region is CASRRGGGPHYNEQFF. CDR3 nucleotide sequence: TGTGCCAGCAGGAGAGGGGGGGGCCCTCACTACAATGAGCAGTTCTTT.

In its sample, this clonotype was seen a few times. V gene TRBV20-1 combines with J gene TRBJ2-6; D not resolved. The V end lost 3 bases, the J end lost 1 base, and 7 bases lay between the germline ends. Per germline, CDR1 DFQATT and CDR2 SNEGSKA (reference sequence). This CDR3 region has 14 residues. CDR3 region: CSASLGSGANVLTF. The CDR3 DNA is TGCAGTGCTAGCCTCGGGTCTGGGGCCAACGTCCTGACTTTC.

In DNA, the CDR3 is TGCGCCAGCAGCTACAGGAATAGTATGGTGGAGACCCAGTACTTC. Protein sequence: CASSYRNSMVETQYF. The V and J genes are TRBV5-1 and TRBJ2-5, with a tentative D call TRBD1 (5 bases). The V gene lost 3 bases and the J gene lost 5 bases, with 17 bases spanning the gap. The CDR3 has 15 residues. CDR1 is SGHRS and CDR2 is YFSETQ in the germline V gene.

J is TRBJ2-1 and V is TRBV20-1; D gene unclear. Germline-derived CDR1 and CDR2 are DFQATT and SNEGSKA (reference sequence). The V end lost 3 bases, the J end lost 0 bases, and 9 bases lay between the germline ends. This CDR3 spans 14 amino acids. CDR3 DNA sequence: TGCAGTGCTAGTCGCAGGCCCTCCTACAATGAGCAGTTCTTC. Translating gives CSASRRPSYNEQFF.

The gene calls are TRBV28 and TRBJ2-7; 7 bases agree with TRBD2. This CDR3 region has 15 residues. Germline V CDR1 and CDR2: MDHEN, SYDVKM. V lost 8 bases to trimming and J lost 1 base; unmatched junction nucleotides: 11. In DNA form, the CDR3 reads TGTGCCAGCTTCCGAGGGGCTAGCGGATCCTACGAGCAGTACTTC. Protein sequence: CASFRGASGSYEQYF.

This chain uses TRBV20-1 with TRBJ1-2; D is possibly TRBD1 (5 bases). The V gene lost 6 bases and the J gene lost 8 bases, with 10 bases spanning the gap. The CDR3 sequence is 10 residues long. Per germline, CDR1 DFQATT and CDR2 SNEGSKA (reference sequence). The CDR3 DNA is TGCAGTGCCGGGGAGGGGGGCTACACCTTC. Translated, it gives CSAGEGGYTF.

This sequence joins TRBV12-3 or TRBV12-4 and TRBJ2-7; D remains ambiguous. The J call may be faulty, since TRBJ2-5 better matches the DNA end. The CDR3 totals 14 residues. The CDR3 reads CASSLRAVPETQYF. The DNA for the CDR3 is TGTGCCAGCAGTTTAAGGGCGGTGCCAGAGACCCAGTACTTC.

This chain uses TRBV7-3 with TRBJ2-2; D unclear. CDR1 SGHTA and CDR2 FQGTGA come from the germline V gene. The CDR3 sequence is 12 residues long. V gave up 3 bases and J gave up 9 bases, with 8 bases separating them. The CDR3 DNA follows: TGTGCCAGCAGCTTCCCAGGAAGGGAGCTGTTTTTT. Its translation is CASSFPGRELFF.

The chain links TRBV14 to TRBJ2-1; D is perhaps TRBD2 (5 bases). This CDR3 has 13 residues. V gave up 5 bases and J gave up 4 bases, with 9 bases separating them. Per the germline V gene, CDR1 is SGHDN and CDR2 is FVKESK. The CDR3: CASSVREYNEQFF. DNA for the CDR3: TGTGCCAGCAGCGTACGGGAATACAATGAGCAGTTCTTC.

The V and J genes are TRBV11-3 and TRBJ2-7; D unresolved. This CDR3 is built from 16 residues. Trimming stripped 1 base from V and 0 bases from J, with 13 bases between. Germline-derived CDR1 and CDR2 are SGHNT and YENEEA. The chain's CDR3 is CASSLVATIYSYEQYF. CDR3 nucleotides: TGTGCCAGCAGCTTAGTGGCCACCATTTACTCCTACGAGCAGTACTTC.

This clonotype was counted a few times. The chain links TRBV6-2 or TRBV6-3 to TRBJ2-1; no reliable D call. Germline V gene lookup returns CDR1 MNHEY and CDR2 SVGEGT. The CDR3 length is 11 residues. The germline V and J ends were trimmed by 2 bases and 15 bases, with 11 bases remaining between them. CDR3 nucleotide sequence: TGTGCCAGCAGTTACGGTTGGGGTTCGTTCTTC. Its translation: CASSYGWGSFF.

This clonotype was picked up a small number of times. The gene calls are TRBV3-1 and TRBJ2-7; the D call may be TRBD1 or TRBD2 (5 bases each). Germline CDR1 and CDR2: LGHDT and YNNKEL (reference sequence). This CDR3 contains 14 residues. V was trimmed by 0 bases and J by 9 bases, leaving 15 bases between them. This chain's CDR3 is CASSQDSSGRMQYF. Here the CDR3 DNA reads TGTGCCAGCAGCCAAGACTCCTCGGGGCGGATGCAGTACTTC.

This chain connects TRBV9 to TRBJ2-3; TRBD2 aligns across 8 bases. The germline V gene has CDR1 SGDLS and CDR2 YYNGEE. The CDR3 has 16 amino acids. The V and J ends lost 2 bases and 4 bases, in that order; junction bases with no gene match: 9. The CDR3 region is CASSVEGGGLSDTQYF. The CDR3 DNA is TGTGCCAGCAGCGTGGAGGGCGGGGGGCTATCAGATACGCAGTATTTT. Together with reference TRBV9 and TRBJ2-3, the CDR3 gives the full variable domain: DSGVTQTPKHLITATGQRVTLRCSPRSGDLSVYWYQQSLDQGLQFLIQYYNGEERAKGNILERFSAQQFPDLHSELNLSSLELGDSALYFCASSVEGGGLSDTQYFGPGTRLTVL.

The J gene is TRBJ1-6, the V gene TRBV20-1; no reliable D call. This CDR3 has 13 residues. V was clipped by 1 base and J by 10 bases, with 11 bases between them. Germline V gene data show CDR1 as DFQATT and CDR2 as SNEGSKA (reference sequence). The CDR3 DNA reads TGCAGTGCTAGAGGGCTCCAAGGGTCACCCCTCCACTTT. Its protein product is CSARGLQGSPLHF.

V is TRBV25-1 and J is TRBJ2-4; D assignment may be TRBD1 or TRBD2 (6 bases each). The V gene lost 11 bases and the J gene lost 4 bases, with 21 bases spanning the gap. This CDR3 has 15 amino acids. The germline CDR1 and CDR2 sequences are MGHDK and SYGVNS. CDR3 bases: TGTGCCGGCGGGACATACCGGGACGGGAAAAACATTCAGTACTTC. It is translated as CAGGTYRDGKNIQYF.

With respect to this clonotype: A much larger clone lies one base from this, so it may be a read error. The chain links TRBV9 to TRBJ2-4; D unclear. The DNA end favors TRBJ2-7, so the J call may be wrong. CDR3 size: 12 residues. Germline CDR1 SGDLS, CDR2 YYNGEE. The CDR3, as DNA: TGTGCCAGCAGCGCGACTCCCTACGAGCAGTACTTC. This encodes CASSATPYEQYF.